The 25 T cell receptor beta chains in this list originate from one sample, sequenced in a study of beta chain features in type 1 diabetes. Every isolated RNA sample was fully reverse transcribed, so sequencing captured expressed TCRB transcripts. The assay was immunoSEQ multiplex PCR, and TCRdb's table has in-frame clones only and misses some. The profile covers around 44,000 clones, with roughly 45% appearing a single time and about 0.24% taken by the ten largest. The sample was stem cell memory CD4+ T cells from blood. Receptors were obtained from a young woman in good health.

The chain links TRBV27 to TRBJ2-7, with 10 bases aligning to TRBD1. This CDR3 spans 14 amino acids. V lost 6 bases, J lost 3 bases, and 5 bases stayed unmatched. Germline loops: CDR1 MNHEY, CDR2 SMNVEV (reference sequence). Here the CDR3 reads CASSRTGGIYEQYF. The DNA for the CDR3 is TGTGCCAGCAGCCGGACAGGGGGAATCTACGAGCAGTACTTC.

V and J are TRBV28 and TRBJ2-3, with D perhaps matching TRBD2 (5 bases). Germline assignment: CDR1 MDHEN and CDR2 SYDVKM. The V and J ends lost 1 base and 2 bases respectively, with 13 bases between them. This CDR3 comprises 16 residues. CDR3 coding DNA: TGTGCCAGCAGTTTATCATTTTGGGAGTTCACAGATACGCAGTATTTT. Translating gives CASSLSFWEFTDTQYF.

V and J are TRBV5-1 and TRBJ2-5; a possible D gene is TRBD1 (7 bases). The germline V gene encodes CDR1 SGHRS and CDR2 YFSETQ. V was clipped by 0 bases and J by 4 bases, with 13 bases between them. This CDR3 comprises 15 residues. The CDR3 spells CASSLVAQGGETQYF. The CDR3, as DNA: TGCGCCAGCAGCTTGGTGGCCCAGGGGGGAGAGACCCAGTACTTC. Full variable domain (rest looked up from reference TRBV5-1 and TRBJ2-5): KAGVTQTPRYLIKTRGQQVTLSCSPISGHRSVSWYQQTPGQGLQFLFEYFSETQRNKGNFPGRFSGRQFSNSRSEMNVSTLELGDSALYLCASSLVAQGGETQYFGPGTRLLVL.

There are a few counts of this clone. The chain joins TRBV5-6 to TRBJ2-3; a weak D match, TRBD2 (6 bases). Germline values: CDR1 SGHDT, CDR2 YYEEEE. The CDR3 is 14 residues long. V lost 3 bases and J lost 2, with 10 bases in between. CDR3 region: CASSYGTPTDTQYF. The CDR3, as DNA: TGTGCCAGCAGCTACGGGACTCCCACAGATACGCAGTATTTT.

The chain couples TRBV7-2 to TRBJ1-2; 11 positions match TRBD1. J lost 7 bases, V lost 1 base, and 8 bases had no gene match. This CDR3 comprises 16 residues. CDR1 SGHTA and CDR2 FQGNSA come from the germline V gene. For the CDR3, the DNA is TGTGCCAGCAGCTTAGGCCCCGGACAGGGGGCGCTTGGCTACACCTTC. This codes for CASSLGPGQGALGYTF.

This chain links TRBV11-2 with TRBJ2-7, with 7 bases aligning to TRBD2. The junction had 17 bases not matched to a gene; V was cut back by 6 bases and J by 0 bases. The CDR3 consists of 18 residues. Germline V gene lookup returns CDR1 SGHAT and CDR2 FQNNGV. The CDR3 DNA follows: TGTGCCAGCAGTTTCGGGGGACTAAGCGGGATTAACTCCTACGAGCAGTACTTC. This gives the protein CASSFGGLSGINSYEQYF. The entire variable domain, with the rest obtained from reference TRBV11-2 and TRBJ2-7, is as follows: EAGVAQSPRYKIIEKRQSVAFWCNPISGHATLYWYQQILGQGPKLLIQFQNNGVVDDSQLPKDRFSAERLKGVDSTLKIQPAKLEDSAVYLCASSFGGLSGINSYEQYFGPGTRLTVT.

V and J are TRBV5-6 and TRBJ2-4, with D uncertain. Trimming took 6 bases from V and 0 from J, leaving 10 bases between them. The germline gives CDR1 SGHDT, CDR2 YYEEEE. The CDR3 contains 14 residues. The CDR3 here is CASNPTLAKNIQYF. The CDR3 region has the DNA TGTGCCAGCAACCCGACACTAGCCAAAAACATTCAGTACTTC.

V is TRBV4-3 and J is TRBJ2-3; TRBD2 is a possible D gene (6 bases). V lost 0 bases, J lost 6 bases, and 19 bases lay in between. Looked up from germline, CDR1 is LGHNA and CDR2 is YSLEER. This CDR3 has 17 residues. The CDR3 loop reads CASSQEIGLARADTQYF. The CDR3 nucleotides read TGCGCCAGCAGCCAAGAAATTGGTCTAGCGAGAGCTGATACGCAGTATTTT.

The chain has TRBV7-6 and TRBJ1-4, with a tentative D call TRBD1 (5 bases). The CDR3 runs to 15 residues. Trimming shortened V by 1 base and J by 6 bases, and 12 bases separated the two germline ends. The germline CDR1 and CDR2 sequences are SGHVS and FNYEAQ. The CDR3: CASSLEGLGDEKLFF. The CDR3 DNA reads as TGTGCCAGCAGCTTAGAGGGATTAGGGGATGAAAAACTGTTTTTT. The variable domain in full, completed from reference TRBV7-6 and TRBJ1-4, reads GAGVSQSPRYKVTKRGQDVALRCDPISGHVSLYWYRQALGQGPEFLTYFNYEAQQDKSGLPNDRFSAERPEGSISTLTIQRTEQRDSAMYRCASSLEGLGDEKLFFGSGTQLSVL.

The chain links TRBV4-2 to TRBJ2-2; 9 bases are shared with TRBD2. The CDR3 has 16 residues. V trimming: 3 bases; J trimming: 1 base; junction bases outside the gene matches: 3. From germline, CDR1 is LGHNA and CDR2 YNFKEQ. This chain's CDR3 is CASSQATSGNTGELFF. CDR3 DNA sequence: TGTGCCAGCAGCCAGGCGACTAGCGGGAACACCGGGGAGCTGTTTTTT.

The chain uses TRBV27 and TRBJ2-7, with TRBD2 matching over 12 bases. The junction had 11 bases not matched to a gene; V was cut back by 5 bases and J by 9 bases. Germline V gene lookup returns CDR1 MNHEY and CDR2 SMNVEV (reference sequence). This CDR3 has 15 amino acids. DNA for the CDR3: TGTGCCAGCAGTCCCCGGACTAGCGGGGATAGGGGGCAGTACTTC. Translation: CASSPRTSGDRGQYF.

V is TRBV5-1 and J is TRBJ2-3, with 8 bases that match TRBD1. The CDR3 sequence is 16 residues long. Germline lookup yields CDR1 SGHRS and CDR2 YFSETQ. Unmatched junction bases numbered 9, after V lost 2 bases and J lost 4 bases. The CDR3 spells CASSFQDRERSDTQYF. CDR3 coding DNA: TGCGCCAGCAGCTTTCAGGACAGGGAAAGGTCAGATACGCAGTATTTT. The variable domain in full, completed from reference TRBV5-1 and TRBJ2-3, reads KAGVTQTPRYLIKTRGQQVTLSCSPISGHRSVSWYQQTPGQGLQFLFEYFSETQRNKGNFPGRFSGRQFSNSRSEMNVSTLELGDSALYLCASSFQDRERSDTQYFGPGTRLTVL.

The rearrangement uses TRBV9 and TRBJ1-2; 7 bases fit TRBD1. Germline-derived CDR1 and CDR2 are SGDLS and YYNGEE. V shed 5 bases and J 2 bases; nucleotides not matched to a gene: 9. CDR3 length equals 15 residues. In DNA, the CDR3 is TGTGCCAGCAGTGTGGGGGGACAGCCGAACTATGGCTACACCTTC. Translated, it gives CASSVGGQPNYGYTF.

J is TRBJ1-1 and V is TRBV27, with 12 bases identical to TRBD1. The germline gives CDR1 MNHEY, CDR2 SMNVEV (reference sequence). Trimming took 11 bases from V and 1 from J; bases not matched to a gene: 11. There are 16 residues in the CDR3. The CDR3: CAPIGGTGGRNTEAFF. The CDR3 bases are TGTGCCCCCATAGGAGGGACAGGGGGCCGGAACACTGAAGCTTTCTTT.

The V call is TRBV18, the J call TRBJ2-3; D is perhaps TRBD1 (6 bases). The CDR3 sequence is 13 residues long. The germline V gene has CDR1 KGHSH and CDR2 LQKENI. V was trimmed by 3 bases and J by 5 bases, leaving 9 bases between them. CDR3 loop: CASSPTTGDTQYF. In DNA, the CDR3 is TGTGCCAGCTCACCCACGACAGGAGATACGCAGTATTTT.

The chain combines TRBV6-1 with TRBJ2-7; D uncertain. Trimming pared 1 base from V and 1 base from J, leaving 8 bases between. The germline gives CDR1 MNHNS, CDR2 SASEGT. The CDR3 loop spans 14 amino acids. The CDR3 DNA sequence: TGTGCCAGCAGTGAAGTCGAGTGGTCCTACGAGCAGTACTTC. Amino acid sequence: CASSEVEWSYEQYF.

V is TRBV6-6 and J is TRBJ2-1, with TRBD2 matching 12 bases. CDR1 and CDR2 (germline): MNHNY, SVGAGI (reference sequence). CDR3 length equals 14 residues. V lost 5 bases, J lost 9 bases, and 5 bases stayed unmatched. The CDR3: CASSTSGRNREQFF. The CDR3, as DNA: TGTGCCAGCAGTACTAGCGGGAGGAACCGTGAGCAGTTCTTC.

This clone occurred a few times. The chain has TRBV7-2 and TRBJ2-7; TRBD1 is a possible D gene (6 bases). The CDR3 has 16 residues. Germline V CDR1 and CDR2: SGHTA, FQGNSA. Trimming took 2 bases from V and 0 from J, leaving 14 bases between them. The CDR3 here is CASSLWGQQSSYEQYF. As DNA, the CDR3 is TGTGCCAGCAGCTTATGGGGACAACAGTCCTCCTACGAGCAGTACTTC.

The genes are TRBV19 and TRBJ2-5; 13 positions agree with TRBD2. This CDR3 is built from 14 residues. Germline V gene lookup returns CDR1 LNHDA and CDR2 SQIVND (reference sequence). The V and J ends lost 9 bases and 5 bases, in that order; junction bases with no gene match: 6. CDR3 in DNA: TGTGCCAGCTCCGGGACTAGCGGGAAGGAGACCCAGTACTTC. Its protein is CASSGTSGKETQYF.

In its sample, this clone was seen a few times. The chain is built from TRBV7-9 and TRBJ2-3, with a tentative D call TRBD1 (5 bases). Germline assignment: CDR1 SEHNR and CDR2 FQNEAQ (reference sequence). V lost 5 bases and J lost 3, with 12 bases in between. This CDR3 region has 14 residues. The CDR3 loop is CASSRSRDTDTQYF. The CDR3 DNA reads TGTGCCAGCAGCCGGTCCAGGGATACAGATACGCAGTATTTT.

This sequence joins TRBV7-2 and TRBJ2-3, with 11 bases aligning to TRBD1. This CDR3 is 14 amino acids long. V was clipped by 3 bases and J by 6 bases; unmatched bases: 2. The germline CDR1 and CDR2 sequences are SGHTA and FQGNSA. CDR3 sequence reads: CASSLDRGRDTQYF. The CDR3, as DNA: TGTGCCAGCAGCTTGGACAGGGGGCGGGATACGCAGTATTTT.

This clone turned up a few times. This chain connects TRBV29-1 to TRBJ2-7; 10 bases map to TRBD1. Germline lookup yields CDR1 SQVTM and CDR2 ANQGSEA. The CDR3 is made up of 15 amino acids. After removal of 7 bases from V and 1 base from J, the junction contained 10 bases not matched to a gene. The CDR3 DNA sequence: TGCAGCGCCAAGACCTTGGGACAGGGGTCCTACGAGCAGTACTTC. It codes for CSAKTLGQGSYEQYF.

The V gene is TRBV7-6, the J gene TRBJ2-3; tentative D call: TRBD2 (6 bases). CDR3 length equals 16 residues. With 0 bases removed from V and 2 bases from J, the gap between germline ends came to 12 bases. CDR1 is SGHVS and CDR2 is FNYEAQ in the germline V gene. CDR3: CASSLATAGTTDTQYF. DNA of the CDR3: TGTGCCAGCAGCTTAGCTACGGCGGGGACCACAGATACGCAGTATTTT. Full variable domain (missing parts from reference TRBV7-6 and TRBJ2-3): GAGVSQSPRYKVTKRGQDVALRCDPISGHVSLYWYRQALGQGPEFLTYFNYEAQQDKSGLPNDRFSAERPEGSISTLTIQRTEQRDSAMYRCASSLATAGTTDTQYFGPGTRLTVL.

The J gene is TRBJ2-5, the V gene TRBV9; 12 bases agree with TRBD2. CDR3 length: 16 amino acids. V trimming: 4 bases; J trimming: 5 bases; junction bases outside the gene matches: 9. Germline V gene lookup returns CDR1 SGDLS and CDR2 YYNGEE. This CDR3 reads CASSPRLAGDRETQYF. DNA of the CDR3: TGTGCCAGCAGCCCCAGACTAGCGGGAGATAGGGAGACCCAGTACTTC. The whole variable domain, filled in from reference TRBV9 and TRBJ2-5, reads DSGVTQTPKHLITATGQRVTLRCSPRSGDLSVYWYQQSLDQGLQFLIQYYNGEERAKGNILERFSAQQFPDLHSELNLSSLELGDSALYFCASSPRLAGDRETQYFGPGTRLLVL.

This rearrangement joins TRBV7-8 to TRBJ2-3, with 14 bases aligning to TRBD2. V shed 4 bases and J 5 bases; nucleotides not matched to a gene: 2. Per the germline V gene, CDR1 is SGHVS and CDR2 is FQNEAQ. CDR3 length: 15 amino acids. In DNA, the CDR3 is TGTGCCAGCAGCTCGGGACTAGCGGGAGTAGATACGCAGTATTTT. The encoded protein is CASSSGLAGVDTQYF.